These T cell receptor beta chains were read from a single sample in a study of blood T cell repertoires in COVID-19. Method: immunoSEQ multiplex PCR; TCRdb's copy keeps in-frame clones and lacks some. The repertoire holds about 320,000 clones, with under 90% as singletons. Material for sequencing was PBMCs or T cells enriched from blood (not recorded which). All receptors come from a woman younger than 35 who had recovered from COVID-19. Each CDR3 is given with its conserved first and last residue. Fields, in order: clone size, J gene, D gene, V gene, CDR3 DNA, CDR3 protein. A D gene is named only where the DNA matches it firmly. Not all rows give a size; the values are once, few, many and, for expanded clones, a class.

clone_size: NA
j_call: TRBJ1-5
d_call: TRBD1
v_call: TRBV29-1
cdr3_nt: TGCAGCGTGGGGACAGGGGGGGGTCAGCCCCAGCATTTT
cdr3_aa: CSVGTGGGQPQHF

clone_size: once
j_call: TRBJ1-2
d_call: TRBD1
v_call: TRBV18
cdr3_nt: TGTGCCAGCTCACCACGGGAACAGGGGGGATATGGCTACACCTTC
cdr3_aa: CASSPREQGGYGYTF

clone_size: NA
j_call: TRBJ1-6
d_call: TRBD1
v_call: TRBV2
cdr3_nt: TGTGCCAGCAGAGCACCGGGACAGGGTTCACCCCTCCACTTT
cdr3_aa: CASRAPGQGSPLHF

clone_size: NA
j_call: TRBJ1-3
d_call: TRBD1
v_call: TRBV5-1
cdr3_nt: TGCGCCAGCAGCCCCTGGAACAGGGGGCTGAACACCATATATTTT
cdr3_aa: CASSPWNRGLNTIYF

clone_size: NA
j_call: TRBJ1-2
d_call: NA
v_call: TRBV28
cdr3_nt: TGTGCCAGCAGTTTGTGGAGGGCAGGGGGCTACACCTTC
cdr3_aa: CASSLWRAGGYTF

clone_size: NA
j_call: TRBJ2-1
d_call: TRBD2
v_call: TRBV14
cdr3_nt: TGTGCCAGCAGCCAAGGGACTAGCGGCTACAATGAGCAGTTCTTC
cdr3_aa: CASSQGTSGYNEQFF

clone_size: NA
j_call: TRBJ1-1
d_call: TRBD1
v_call: TRBV6-5
cdr3_nt: TGTGCCAGCAGATACCAAGGACAGGGGGACACTGAAGCTTTCTTT
cdr3_aa: CASRYQGQGDTEAFF

clone_size: NA
j_call: TRBJ1-5
d_call: TRBD1
v_call: TRBV2
cdr3_nt: TGTGCCAGCAGTGCACAGGGGGCTGGGAATCAGCCCCAGCATTTT
cdr3_aa: CASSAQGAGNQPQHF

clone_size: once
j_call: TRBJ2-3
d_call: NA
v_call: TRBV24-1
cdr3_nt: TGTGCCACCAGTGATTTCGGCACAGATACGCAGTATTTT
cdr3_aa: CATSDFGTDTQYF

clone_size: once
j_call: TRBJ1-4
d_call: NA
v_call: TRBV7-6
cdr3_nt: TGTGCCAGCAGCTTAGTTCCCAGGGGTGGAGAAAAACTGTTTTTT
cdr3_aa: CASSLVPRGGEKLFF

clone_size: NA
j_call: TRBJ2-2
d_call: NA
v_call: TRBV4-1
cdr3_nt: TGCGCCAGCAGCCAATCAGGGGCGCCGGGCACCGGGGAGCTGTTTTTT
cdr3_aa: CASSQSGAPGTGELFF

clone_size: NA
j_call: TRBJ2-3
d_call: NA
v_call: TRBV9
cdr3_nt: TGTGCCAGCAGCGTAGGGTCAGGGGCAAAAGATACGCAGTATTTT
cdr3_aa: CASSVGSGAKDTQYF

clone_size: once
j_call: TRBJ1-1
d_call: NA
v_call: TRBV14
cdr3_nt: TGTGCCAGCAGCCATTCGAGGGGGAGGGACACTGAAGCTTTCTTT
cdr3_aa: CASSHSRGRDTEAFF

clone_size: NA
j_call: TRBJ1-5
d_call: TRBD1
v_call: TRBV10-3
cdr3_nt: TGTGCCATCGGGTCGGGACAGGGTGATCAGCCCCAGCATTTT
cdr3_aa: CAIGSGQGDQPQHF

clone_size: NA
j_call: TRBJ1-2
d_call: NA
v_call: TRBV11-2
cdr3_nt: TGTGCCAGCAGCTCCCTGGACACTCGCAAAGGGGACTATGGCTACACCTTC
cdr3_aa: CASSSLDTRKGDYGYTF

clone_size: NA
j_call: TRBJ2-1
d_call: NA
v_call: TRBV4-1
cdr3_nt: TGCGCCAGCAGCCAAGATACCCAAGCGTTCTTC
cdr3_aa: CASSQDTQAFF

clone_size: NA
j_call: TRBJ1-1
d_call: TRBD1
v_call: TRBV28
cdr3_nt: TGTGCCAGCAGTCGAGTTCCAAACAGGGCAGGGGGAAGCACTGAAGCTTTCTTT
cdr3_aa: CASSRVPNRAGGSTEAFF

clone_size: NA
j_call: TRBJ1-5
d_call: TRBD1
v_call: TRBV30
cdr3_nt: TGTGCCTGGATCATACAGGGGGCAGAGCCCCAGCATTTT
cdr3_aa: CAWIIQGAEPQHF

clone_size: many
j_call: TRBJ1-2
d_call: NA
v_call: TRBV10-3
cdr3_nt: TGTGCCATCAAACCCGCCAGGGAGGACCATGGCTACACCTTC
cdr3_aa: CAIKPAREDHGYTF

clone_size: NA
j_call: TRBJ2-1
d_call: TRBD2
v_call: TRBV9
cdr3_nt: TGTGCCAGCAGCCAAAGCGTCCGGGAGGCCGCCTACAATGAGCAGTTCTTC
cdr3_aa: CASSQSVREAAYNEQFF

clone_size: NA
j_call: TRBJ2-2
d_call: TRBD1
v_call: TRBV28
cdr3_nt: TGTGCCAGCCGCCAAGGGGGCGCTGGCACCGGGGAGCTGTTTTTT
cdr3_aa: CASRQGGAGTGELFF

clone_size: NA
j_call: TRBJ1-1
d_call: TRBD1
v_call: TRBV5-1
cdr3_nt: TGCGCCAGCAGCTTCACAGGGGAGTCCACTGAAGCTTTCTTT
cdr3_aa: CASSFTGESTEAFF

clone_size: NA
j_call: TRBJ2-7
d_call: NA
v_call: TRBV6-5
cdr3_nt: TGTGCCAGCAGTTACGACAGATTATCGGACGAGCAGTACTTC
cdr3_aa: CASSYDRLSDEQYF

clone_size: few
j_call: TRBJ2-7
d_call: NA
v_call: TRBV21-1
cdr3_nt: TGTGCCAGCAGCATTCTAGGGGATGGTGACTACGAGCAGTACTTC
cdr3_aa: CASSILGDGDYEQYF

clone_size: NA
j_call: TRBJ2-3
d_call: NA
v_call: TRBV2
cdr3_nt: TGTGCCAGCAGTGACTTATTAGCGGAAGGCACAGATACGCAGTATTTT
cdr3_aa: CASSDLLAEGTDTQYF

clone_size: once
j_call: TRBJ2-3
d_call: TRBD1
v_call: TRBV19
cdr3_nt: TGTGCCAGTAGTCATGACAGGGCGAGCACAGATACGCAGTATTTT
cdr3_aa: CASSHDRASTDTQYF

clone_size: once
j_call: TRBJ1-2
d_call: TRBD1
v_call: TRBV27
cdr3_nt: TGTGCCAGCAGCTCCTATGGACAGGGGACGAGCTATGGCTACACCTTC
cdr3_aa: CASSSYGQGTSYGYTF

clone_size: NA
j_call: TRBJ2-1
d_call: NA
v_call: TRBV19
cdr3_nt: TGTGCCAGTAGTAAGCTCAATGAGCAGTTCTTC
cdr3_aa: CASSKLNEQFF

clone_size: few
j_call: TRBJ1-3
d_call: NA
v_call: TRBV11-2
cdr3_nt: TGTGCCAGCAGCTTACAGGGAGGGGTCTCTGGAAACACCATATATTTT
cdr3_aa: CASSLQGGVSGNTIYF

clone_size: NA
j_call: TRBJ2-1
d_call: TRBD1
v_call: TRBV5-8
cdr3_nt: TGTGCCAGCAGCTCCCGGACAGGGAGCGATGAGCAGTTCTTC
cdr3_aa: CASSSRTGSDEQFF

clone_size: NA
j_call: TRBJ2-7
d_call: TRBD2
v_call: TRBV6-1
cdr3_nt: TGTGCCAGCAGTGAGCGCGGGAGGCCCTACGAGCAGTACTTC
cdr3_aa: CASSERGRPYEQYF

clone_size: NA
j_call: TRBJ2-5
d_call: NA
v_call: TRBV6-5
cdr3_nt: TGTGCCAGCAGTTACGGGTGGCGGGGAAAGCAAGAGACCCAGTACTTC
cdr3_aa: CASSYGWRGKQETQYF

clone_size: NA
j_call: TRBJ1-2
d_call: TRBD1
v_call: TRBV28
cdr3_nt: TGTGCCAGCAACCCCGGGACAGATATCTATGGCTACACCTTC
cdr3_aa: CASNPGTDIYGYTF

clone_size: NA
j_call: TRBJ2-3
d_call: TRBD2
v_call: TRBV30
cdr3_nt: TGTGCCTGGAGTGTTAGGGTAGCGGGGGGGCGAGATACGCAGTATTTT
cdr3_aa: CAWSVRVAGGRDTQYF

clone_size: NA
j_call: TRBJ2-2
d_call: NA
v_call: TRBV4-2
cdr3_nt: TGTGCCAGCAGCCAAGATCCCCCTGCCACTATGGGTACCGGGGAGCTGTTTTTT
cdr3_aa: CASSQDPPATMGTGELFF

clone_size: once
j_call: TRBJ1-3
d_call: TRBD1
v_call: TRBV2
cdr3_nt: TGTGCCAGCAGAAACAGGGGGAACACCATATATTTT
cdr3_aa: CASRNRGNTIYF

clone_size: NA
j_call: TRBJ2-2
d_call: TRBD2
v_call: TRBV7-6
cdr3_nt: TGTGCCAGCAGCTCACAAGGGACTAGCGGGACCGGGGAGCTGTTTTTT
cdr3_aa: CASSSQGTSGTGELFF

clone_size: NA
j_call: TRBJ2-1
d_call: TRBD1
v_call: TRBV5-1
cdr3_nt: TGCGCCAGCAGAAAAAACAGGGGGGCTTCCTACAATGAGCAGTTCTTC
cdr3_aa: CASRKNRGASYNEQFF

clone_size: NA
j_call: TRBJ1-1
d_call: NA
v_call: TRBV25-1
cdr3_nt: TGTGCCAGCAGTGACGACTCCATGAACACTGAAGCTTTCTTT
cdr3_aa: CASSDDSMNTEAFF

clone_size: NA
j_call: TRBJ2-5
d_call: NA
v_call: TRBV7-7
cdr3_nt: TGTGCCAGCAGCTTAGGAGCAGGCCTCCAAGAGACCCAGTACTTC
cdr3_aa: CASSLGAGLQETQYF

clone_size: NA
j_call: TRBJ2-7
d_call: NA
v_call: TRBV6-5
cdr3_nt: TGTGCCAGCAGTCGGGACGGACTATACGAGCAGTACTTC
cdr3_aa: CASSRDGLYEQYF

clone_size: NA
j_call: TRBJ2-1
d_call: TRBD2
v_call: TRBV9
cdr3_nt: TGTGCCAGCAGCCCAACGGGGGGGGCCTTTTACAATGAGCAGTTCTTC
cdr3_aa: CASSPTGGAFYNEQFF

clone_size: NA
j_call: TRBJ2-1
d_call: NA
v_call: TRBV5-1
cdr3_nt: TGCGCCAGCAGCTTCCTCGAGAATGAGCAGTTCTTC
cdr3_aa: CASSFLENEQFF

clone_size: NA
j_call: TRBJ1-2
d_call: TRBD1
v_call: TRBV28
cdr3_nt: TGTGCCAGCAGCTACAGGGGAAGAGGCTACACCTTC
cdr3_aa: CASSYRGRGYTF

clone_size: NA
j_call: TRBJ1-2
d_call: NA
v_call: TRBV19
cdr3_nt: TGTGCCAGTAGCCAGGACAGCCGAAACTATGGCTACACCTTC
cdr3_aa: CASSQDSRNYGYTF

clone_size: NA
j_call: TRBJ2-5
d_call: TRBD1
v_call: TRBV18
cdr3_nt: TGTGCCAGCTCACAGTTCCGGGACAGGGTTGGCGAGACCCAGTACTTC
cdr3_aa: CASSQFRDRVGETQYF

clone_size: NA
j_call: TRBJ2-3
d_call: NA
v_call: TRBV14
cdr3_nt: TGTGCCAGCAGCCAAGGAGCATCCTCTTACACAGATACGCAGTATTTT
cdr3_aa: CASSQGASSYTDTQYF

clone_size: NA
j_call: TRBJ1-1
d_call: TRBD1
v_call: TRBV19
cdr3_nt: TGTGCCAGTAGCGGGACAGGGGGGACTGAAGCTTTCTTT
cdr3_aa: CASSGTGGTEAFF

clone_size: NA
j_call: TRBJ2-7
d_call: NA
v_call: TRBV27
cdr3_nt: TGTGCCAGCAGTCCGACTAGTCTAGCCGAGCAGTACTTC
cdr3_aa: CASSPTSLAEQYF

clone_size: once
j_call: TRBJ2-1
d_call: TRBD2
v_call: TRBV10-3
cdr3_nt: TGTGCCATCAGTGAGTCGGAGGTACTAGCGGAGAACAATGAGCAGTTCTTC
cdr3_aa: CAISESEVLAENNEQFF

clone_size: few
j_call: TRBJ1-5
d_call: NA
v_call: TRBV5-4
cdr3_nt: TGTGCCAGCAGCTTGGATGCGGGGCGAGGCAATCAGCCCCAGCATTTT
cdr3_aa: CASSLDAGRGNQPQHF

clone_size: NA
j_call: TRBJ1-3
d_call: NA
v_call: TRBV30
cdr3_nt: TGTGCCTGGAGTTCAGGGGTCCTTGATCTCTCTGGAAACACCATATATTTT
cdr3_aa: CAWSSGVLDLSGNTIYF

clone_size: NA
j_call: TRBJ2-7
d_call: TRBD2
v_call: TRBV10-3
cdr3_nt: TGTGCCATCAGGATCACTAGCGGGATAAGCGAGCAGTACTTC
cdr3_aa: CAIRITSGISEQYF

clone_size: NA
j_call: TRBJ2-1
d_call: NA
v_call: TRBV7-3
cdr3_nt: TGTGCCAGCAGCTTAATCCGAGGCCTACCGGGGAATGAGCAGTTCTTC
cdr3_aa: CASSLIRGLPGNEQFF

clone_size: few
j_call: TRBJ1-2
d_call: NA
v_call: TRBV6-5
cdr3_nt: TGTGCCAGCCGCCGCGCTAACTATGGCTACACCTTC
cdr3_aa: CASRRANYGYTF